This TCR beta chain was sequenced during a study of cytomegalovirus exposure and HLA in healthy donors. Per the germline V gene, CDR1 is MNHEY and CDR2 is SMNVEV (reference sequence). The CDR3 loop spans 14 amino acids. The V and J ends lost 1 base and 3 bases respectively, with 7 bases between them. With regard to this clone: The sample has other DNA sequences that encode this CDR3 too.

Profiled with immunoSEQ multiplex PCR; TCRdb holds only in-frame clones, not every one. The sample has fewer than 250,000 clones; around 87% are singletons. The chain uses TRBV27 and TRBJ2-1; D might be TRBD2 (5 bases). This sequence was found in a woman under 30 in good health and CMV-seropositive. Sequencing used PBMCs. Written as DNA, the CDR3 is TGTGCCAGCAGTTTATTAGGAGGCTACAATGAGCAGTTCTTC. This codes for CASSLLGGYNEQFF.